This T cell receptor beta chain derives from a study of control samples from healthy donors and cancer patients. This CDR3 contains 17 residues. V shed 0 bases and J shed 0 bases, with 13 bases lying between them. Germline V CDR1 and CDR2: SGHRS, YFSETQ. The repertoire was sequenced with immunoSEQ multiplex PCR; TCRdb's copy has only in-frame clones and lacks some. The sample lists about 190,000 clones; around 93% were seen once. The TCR was taken from a man aged 25-45 years in good health. Sequencing was done on a sample of blood. The chain recombines TRBV5-1 with TRBJ2-1; a possible D gene is TRBD2 (7 bases). CDR3 in amino acids: CASSLGIGGRSYNEQFF. CDR3 in DNA: TGCGCCAGCAGCTTGGGTATCGGGGGGCGCTCCTACAATGAGCAGTTCTTC.